This is a list of T cell receptor beta chains from one sample in a study. TCRdb reanalysed the 5' RACE reads using MiXCR and keeps one entry per CDR3 protein. The data show approximately 7,000 distinct CDR3 sequences, roughly 47% seen once. Sequences were obtained from naive CD4+ T cells sorted from a lymph node. These receptors were taken from a female donor with breast cancer. Both conserved end residues are part of each CDR3. A D gene is named only where the DNA matches it firmly. Only some rows state a clone size, as once, few, many or a class for expanded clones.

cdr3_nt cdr3_aa j_call d_call cdr3_length v_call clone_size
TGCGCCAGCAGCTTAGGACAGGGGAGCTACAAGCAGTACTTC CASSLGQGSYKQYF TRBJ2-7 TRBD1 14 TRBV5-1 -
TGTGCCAGCAGTTGGGGGACAGATACGCAGTATTTT CASSWGTDTQYF TRBJ2-3 - 12 TRBV12-3/TRBV12-4 few
TGCAGTGCTACTCAATTCGGACTAGCGGACAATGAGCAGTTCTTC CSATQFGLADNEQFF TRBJ2-1 TRBD2 15 TRBV20-1 -
TGTGCCACCAGCAGAGAGCTTAATAGCAATCAGCCCCAGCATTTT CATSRELNSNQPQHF TRBJ1-5 - 15 TRBV15 -
TGTGCCAGCAGACGGGACCGCGCAACTAATGAAAAACTGTTTTTT CASRRDRATNEKLFF TRBJ1-4 - 15 TRBV2 -
TGTGCCAGCAGCTTTGCGAGGGGTTTATACCAAGAGACCCAGTACTTC CASSFARGLYQETQYF TRBJ2-5 - 16 TRBV11-2 -
TGTGCCAGCAGTTTATCGTTCGGGGGTACCTACGAGCAGTACTTC CASSLSFGGTYEQYF TRBJ2-7 - 15 TRBV27 -
TGCGCCAGCAGCCCTGGAGGAAGCAATCAGCCCCAGCATTTT CASSPGGSNQPQHF TRBJ1-5 - 14 TRBV5-1 -
TGTGCCAGCAGTTCCTCAGGGAGCTCCTACAATGAGCAGTTCTTC CASSSSGSSYNEQFF TRBJ2-1 - 15 TRBV5-4 medium-sized
TGCGCCAGCAGAAAGGAGATAAGCGCAGATACGCAGTATTTT CASRKEISADTQYF TRBJ2-3 - 14 TRBV5-1 medium-sized
TGCAGTGCGAATAGCGGGACAAGCACAGATACGCAGTATTTT CSANSGTSTDTQYF TRBJ2-3 TRBD2 14 TRBV20-1 -
TGTGCCAGCAGACCACAGGGGGCTAACACCGGGGAGCTGTTTTTT CASRPQGANTGELFF TRBJ2-2 TRBD1 15 TRBV7-8 -
TGCGCCAGCAGCTTAAACCGAGGGGGGACGTTTGATGAAGCTTTCTTT CASSLNRGGTFDEAFF TRBJ1-1 - 16 TRBV5-1 -
TGTGCCAGCCGGCAGGGTAGCAATCAGCCCCAGCATTTT CASRQGSNQPQHF TRBJ1-5 - 13 TRBV2 -
TGTGCCAGCAGTCCTACAACAGGGGACTATGGCTACACCTTC CASSPTTGDYGYTF TRBJ1-2 TRBD1 14 TRBV6-6 -
TGTGCCAGCAGTGCGCCGGGACAGGGTTACGAGCAGTACTTC CASSAPGQGYEQYF TRBJ2-7 TRBD1 14 TRBV28 once
TGTGCCAGCAGCACAACTAGAGGGATTACCACCGGGGAGCTGTTTTTT CASSTTRGITTGELFF TRBJ2-2 - 16 TRBV7-6 -
TGTGCCATCAGTGAGCAGGACAGGGGAATGGATGAGCAGTTCTTC CAISEQDRGMDEQFF TRBJ2-1 TRBD1 15 TRBV10-3 few
TGTGCCAGCAGCTTGGATTCTGAGCCCCACAAGTACTTC CASSLDSEPHKYF TRBJ2-7 - 13 TRBV5-5 -
TGTGCCAGCAGTTTGGTGATCAATCAGCCCCAGCATTTT CASSLVINQPQHF TRBJ1-5 - 13 TRBV12-3/TRBV12-4 -
TGTGCCAGCAGCTTAGAGGGGTCTGGGGCCAACGTCCTGACTTTC CASSLEGSGANVLTF TRBJ2-6 - 15 TRBV7-2 -
TGCAGTGACAGCAAAACACCTAACTATGGCTACACCTTC CSDSKTPNYGYTF TRBJ1-2 - 13 TRBV20-1 few
TGTGCCGGCAGGAGAGGTCAGAATAATCAGCCCCAGCATTTT CAGRRGQNNQPQHF TRBJ1-5 - 14 TRBV4-1 -
TGTGCCAGCAGCTTGGTTGCGGGGGGATCCTACGAGCAGTACTTC CASSLVAGGSYEQYF TRBJ2-7 TRBD2 15 TRBV5-5 few
TGTGCCTGGAGTGCCCTCCATCAGGTTTACAATGAGCAGTTCTTC CAWSALHQVYNEQFF TRBJ2-1 - 15 TRBV30 -
TGCGCCAGCAGCTTAATGGACCGCACAGATACGCAGTATTTC CASSLMDRTDTQYF TRBJ2-3 - 14 TRBV5-1 -
TGCGCCAGCCGCCCTGATGAGGGCACAGATACGCAGTATTTT CASRPDEGTDTQYF TRBJ2-3 - 14 TRBV5-1 -
TGTGCCAGCAGCTTAGGACGGGGATACCAAGAGACCCAGTACTTC CASSLGRGYQETQYF TRBJ2-5 - 15 TRBV7-9 few
TGCAGTGCTTCGATTAGCGGGAGTCTCCAAGAGACCCAGTACTTC CSASISGSLQETQYF TRBJ2-5 TRBD2 15 TRBV20-1 few
TGCAGTGCTACTCACGGGCCCCAAGCTGGGTATGGCTACACCTTC CSATHGPQAGYGYTF TRBJ1-2 - 15 TRBV20-1 -
TGCAGTGCTAGAGGACCGCTGGAGCAGTACTTC CSARGPLEQYF TRBJ2-7 - 11 TRBV20-1 -
TGCAGTGCTAGTCCCAGAGGACTAGCGGGAGTCTACGAGCAGTACTTC CSASPRGLAGVYEQYF TRBJ2-7 TRBD2 16 TRBV20-1 few
TGTGCCAGCAGCACTGCCCCAGCGGGAGGGGTTGGGCGAGACAATGAGCAGTTCTTC CASSTAPAGGVGRDNEQFF TRBJ2-1 TRBD2 19 TRBV7-6 medium-sized
TGTGCCAGCAGTGGGACAGTCACACGCGGGGAGCTGTTTTTT CASSGTVTRGELFF TRBJ2-2 TRBD1 14 TRBV12-3/TRBV12-4 few
TGCAGTGCTATGGCCCCCTCCTATAATTCACCCCTCCACTTT CSAMAPSYNSPLHF TRBJ1-6 - 14 TRBV20-1 large
TGTGCCACCAGCAGAGACAAGGGGACAGGGTGGCGCGAGCAGTACTTC CATSRDKGTGWREQYF TRBJ2-7 TRBD1 16 TRBV15 -
TGTGCCAGCACCGGCCTGGGGGGTTCACCCCTCCACTTT CASTGLGGSPLHF TRBJ1-6 - 13 TRBV6-1 -
TGCAGTGCTAGAGATCCTAGTAGAGAGACCCAGTACTTC CSARDPSRETQYF TRBJ2-5 - 13 TRBV20-1 -
TGTGCCAGCAGCTCAGCGACAGTTTCTCAGCCCCAGCATTTT CASSSATVSQPQHF TRBJ1-5 - 14 TRBV7-8 -
TGTGCCAGCAGTACACAGGGAGTTGGGCCCCAGCATTTT CASSTQGVGPQHF TRBJ1-5 - 13 TRBV12-3/TRBV12-4 -
TGTGCCAGCAGTTTAGCCGCTTATACGCAGTATTTT CASSLAAYTQYF TRBJ2-3 - 12 TRBV12-3/TRBV12-4 -
TGTGCCAGCAGGAATCTCTTCAACACTGAAGCTTTCTTT CASRNLFNTEAFF TRBJ1-1 - 13 TRBV7-8 few
TGTGCCAGCACCTCCACGGGACAGCAAAACATTCAGTACTTC CASTSTGQQNIQYF TRBJ2-4 TRBD1 14 TRBV12-3/TRBV12-4 -
TGTGCCCACAGCCCACGACTAGCGGGGGATCCATACAATGAGCAGTTCTTC CAHSPRLAGDPYNEQFF TRBJ2-1 TRBD2 17 TRBV9 -
TGTGCCAGCAGCCACCCCGTCGGACAGGTAGAGACCCAGTACTTC CASSHPVGQVETQYF TRBJ2-5 TRBD1 15 TRBV3-1 -
TGCGCCAGCAGCCCCGGACAGGGTTCGAACACCGGGGAGCTGTTTTTT CASSPGQGSNTGELFF TRBJ2-2 TRBD1 16 TRBV5-1 -
TGTGCCAGCAGCTCGCCCCCGACAGACTATGGCTACACCTTC CASSSPPTDYGYTF TRBJ1-2 - 14 TRBV5-6 -
TGTGCCAGCAGTTCTACTACTAGCGGGAGTTACGAGCAGTACTTC CASSSTTSGSYEQYF TRBJ2-7 TRBD2 15 TRBV7-9 -
TGTGCCAGCAGCATCCGGCGGGGCATAAATACGCAGTATTTT CASSIRRGINTQYF TRBJ2-3 - 14 TRBV11-2 -
TGCAGCGGCAGGAAGGGGGATCGGGAGACCCAGTACTTC CSGRKGDRETQYF TRBJ2-5 - 13 TRBV29-1 few
TGTGCCAGCAGTTCCTCCGGGACATCCTACGAGCAGTACTTC CASSSSGTSYEQYF TRBJ2-7 - 14 TRBV28 few
TGCGCCAGCAGTGAACTCCCCTACAATGAGCAGTTCTTC CASSELPYNEQFF TRBJ2-1 - 13 TRBV10-2 -
TGCAGTGCTAGTAGTAGGTTCGGACTAGCCCCCACAGATACGCAGTATTTT CSASSRFGLAPTDTQYF TRBJ2-3 TRBD2 17 TRBV20-1 -
TGTGCCAGCAGCTTAATGCCTAGTTACAATGAGCAGTTCTTC CASSLMPSYNEQFF TRBJ2-1 - 14 TRBV7-3 few
TGCGCCAGCAGCCGTTTGCAGGGGTACGCCTACGAGCAGTACTTC CASSRLQGYAYEQYF TRBJ2-7 - 15 TRBV4-1 few
- CASSFGTGSKDFF TRBJ1-1 - 13 TRBV7-3 -
TGCAGCGTGGGGGCCCTTTACGGCTACACCTTC CSVGALYGYTF TRBJ1-2 - 11 TRBV29-1 -
TGTGCCTGGAGGATGCAGGGTGTCGAGACCCAGTACTTC CAWRMQGVETQYF TRBJ2-5 - 13 TRBV30 few
TGCAGTGCTAGTAGGACAGGGGTGAGTCAGCCCCAGCATTTT CSASRTGVSQPQHF TRBJ1-5 TRBD1 14 TRBV20-1 large